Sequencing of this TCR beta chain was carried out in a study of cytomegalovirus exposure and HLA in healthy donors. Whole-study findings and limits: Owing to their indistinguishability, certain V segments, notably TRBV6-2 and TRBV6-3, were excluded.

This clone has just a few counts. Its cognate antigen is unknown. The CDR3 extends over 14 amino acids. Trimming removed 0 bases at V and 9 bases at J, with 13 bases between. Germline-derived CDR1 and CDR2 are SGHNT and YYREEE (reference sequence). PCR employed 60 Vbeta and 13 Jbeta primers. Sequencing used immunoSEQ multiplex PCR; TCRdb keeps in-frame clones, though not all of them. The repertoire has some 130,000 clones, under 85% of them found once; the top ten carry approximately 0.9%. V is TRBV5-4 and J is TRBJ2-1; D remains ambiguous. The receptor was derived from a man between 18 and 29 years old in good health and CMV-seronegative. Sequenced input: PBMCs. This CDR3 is CASSLDIPVFEQFF. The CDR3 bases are TGTGCCAGCAGCTTGGACATCCCAGTATTTGAGCAGTTCTTC.